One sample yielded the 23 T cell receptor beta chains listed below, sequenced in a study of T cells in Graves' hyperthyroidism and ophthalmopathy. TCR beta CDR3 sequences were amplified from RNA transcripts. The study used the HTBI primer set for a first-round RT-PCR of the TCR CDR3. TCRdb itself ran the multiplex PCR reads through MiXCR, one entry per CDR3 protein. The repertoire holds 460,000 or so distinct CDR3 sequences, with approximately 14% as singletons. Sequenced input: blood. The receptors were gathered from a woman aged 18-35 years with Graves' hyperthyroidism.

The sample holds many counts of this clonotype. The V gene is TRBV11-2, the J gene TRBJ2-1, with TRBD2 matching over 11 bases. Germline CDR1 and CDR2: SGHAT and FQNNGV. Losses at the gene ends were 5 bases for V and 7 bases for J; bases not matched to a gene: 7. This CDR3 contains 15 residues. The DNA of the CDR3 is TGTGCCAGCAGCGCTCCCGGGACTAGCGGTAATGAGCAGTTCTTC. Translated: CASSAPGTSGNEQFF.

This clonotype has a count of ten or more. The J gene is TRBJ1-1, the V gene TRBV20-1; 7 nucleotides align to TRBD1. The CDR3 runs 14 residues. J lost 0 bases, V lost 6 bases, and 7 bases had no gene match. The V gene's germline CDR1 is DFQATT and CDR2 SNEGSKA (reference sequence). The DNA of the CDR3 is TGCAGTGCCAGCCCGGGACAGCTGAACACTGAAGCTTTCTTT. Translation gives CSASPGQLNTEAFF.

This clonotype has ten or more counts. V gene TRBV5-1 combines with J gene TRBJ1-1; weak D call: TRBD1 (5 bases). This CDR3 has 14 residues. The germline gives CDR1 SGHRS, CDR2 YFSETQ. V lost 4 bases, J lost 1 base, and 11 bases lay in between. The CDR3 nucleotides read TGCGCCAGCAGCCTTAGACAGCAGAACACTGAAGCTTTCTTT. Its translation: CASSLRQQNTEAFF.

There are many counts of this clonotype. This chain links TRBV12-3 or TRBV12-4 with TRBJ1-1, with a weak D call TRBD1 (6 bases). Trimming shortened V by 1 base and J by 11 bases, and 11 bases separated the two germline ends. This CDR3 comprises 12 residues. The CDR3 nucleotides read TGTGCCAGCAGTTTAGGGACAGCCTCGGCTTTCTTT. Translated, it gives CASSLGTASAFF.

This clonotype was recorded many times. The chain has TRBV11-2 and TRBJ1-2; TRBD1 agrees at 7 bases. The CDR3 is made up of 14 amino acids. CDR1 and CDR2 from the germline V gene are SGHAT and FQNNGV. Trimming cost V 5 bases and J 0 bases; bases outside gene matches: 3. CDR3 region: CASSGTVANYGYTF. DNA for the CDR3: TGTGCCAGCAGCGGGACAGTAGCTAACTATGGCTACACCTTC.

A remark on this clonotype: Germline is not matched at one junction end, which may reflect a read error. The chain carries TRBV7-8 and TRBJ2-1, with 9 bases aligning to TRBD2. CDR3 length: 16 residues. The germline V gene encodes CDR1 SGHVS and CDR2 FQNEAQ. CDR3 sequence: CAGSLRFWRGGNEQFF. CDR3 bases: TGTGCCGGCAGCTTGCGATTTTGGCGGGGGGGCAATGAGCAGTTCTTC. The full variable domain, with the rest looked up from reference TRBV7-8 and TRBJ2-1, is GAGVSQSPRYKVAKRGQDVALRCDPISGHVSLFWYQQALGQGPEFLTYFQNEAQLDKSGLPSDRFFAERPEGSVSTLKIQRTQQEDSAVYLCAGSLRFWRGGNEQFFGPGTRLTVL.

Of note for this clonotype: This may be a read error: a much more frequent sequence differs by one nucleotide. The DNA for the CDR3 is TGTGCCAGTAGTAAAATGGGGCCGGATCAGCCCCAGCATTTT. As protein: CASSKMGPDQPQHF. The rearrangement links TRBV19 to TRBJ1-5; D might be TRBD1 (5 bases). CDR1 and CDR2 (germline): LNHDA, SQIVND (reference sequence). The CDR3 length is 14 residues. Trimming removed 4 bases from V and 5 bases from J, with 12 bases in between.

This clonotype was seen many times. CDR3 DNA: TGTGCCAGCACCGCCAGGGGGGAGACCGGGGAGCTGTTTTTT. Residues: CASTARGETGELFF. The chain joins TRBV6-1 to TRBJ2-2; weak D call: TRBD1 (7 bases). The length of the CDR3 is 14 residues. Trimming removed 7 bases from V and 5 bases from J, with 14 bases in between. In germline, CDR1 is MNHNS, CDR2 SASEGT.

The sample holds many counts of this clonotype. CDR3: CASSPETGARETQYF. DNA for the CDR3: TGTGCCAGCAGCCCGGAGACGGGGGCGCGGGAGACCCAGTACTTC. V gene TRBV3-1 combines with J gene TRBJ2-5, with D possibly called TRBD1 or TRBD2 (6 bases each). The CDR3 is made up of 15 amino acids. Trimming removed 4 bases from V and 5 bases from J, with 17 bases in between. Germline assignment: CDR1 LGHDT and CDR2 YNNKEL (reference sequence).

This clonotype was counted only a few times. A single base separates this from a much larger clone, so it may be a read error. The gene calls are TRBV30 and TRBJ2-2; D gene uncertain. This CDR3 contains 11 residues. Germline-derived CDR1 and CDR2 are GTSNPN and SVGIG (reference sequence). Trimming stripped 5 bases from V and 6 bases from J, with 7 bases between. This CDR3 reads CAWRMAGELFF. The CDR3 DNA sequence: TGTGCCTGGCGGATGGCCGGGGAGCTGTTTTTT.

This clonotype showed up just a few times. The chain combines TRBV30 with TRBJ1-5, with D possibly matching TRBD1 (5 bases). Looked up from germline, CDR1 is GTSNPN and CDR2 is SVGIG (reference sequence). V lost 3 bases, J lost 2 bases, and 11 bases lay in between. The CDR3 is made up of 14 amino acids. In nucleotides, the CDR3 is TGTGCCTGGAGCTGGGACCAGGGCAATCAGCCCCAGCATTTT. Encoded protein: CAWSWDQGNQPQHF.

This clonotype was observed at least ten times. The CDR3 bases are TGCGCCAGCAGCTTACAAGTGGAGGGGCCAGATACGCAGTATTTT. Translated, it gives CASSLQVEGPDTQYF. The chain recombines TRBV5-1 with TRBJ2-3; weak D call: TRBD2 (6 bases). The germline V gene encodes CDR1 SGHRS and CDR2 YFSETQ. V lost 2 bases and J 4 bases, leaving 14 bases between the germline ends. The CDR3 runs to 15 residues.

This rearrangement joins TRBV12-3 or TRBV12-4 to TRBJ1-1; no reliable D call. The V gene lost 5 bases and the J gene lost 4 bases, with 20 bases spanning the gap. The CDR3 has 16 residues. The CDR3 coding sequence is TGTGCCAGCAGTGAAATACGGGCTGAATGGGGCACTGAAGCTTTCTTT. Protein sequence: CASSEIRAEWGTEAFF.

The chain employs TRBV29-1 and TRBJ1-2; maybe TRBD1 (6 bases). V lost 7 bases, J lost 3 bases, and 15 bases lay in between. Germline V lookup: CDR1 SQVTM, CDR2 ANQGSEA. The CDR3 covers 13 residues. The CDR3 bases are TGCAGCGCTGGACGGCCAGGGGACTATGGCTACACCTTC. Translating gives CSAGRPGDYGYTF. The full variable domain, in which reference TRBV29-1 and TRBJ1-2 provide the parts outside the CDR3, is SAVISQKPSRDICQRGTSLTIQCQVDSQVTMMFWYRQQPGQSLTLIATANQGSEATYESGFVIDKFPISRPNLTFSTLTVSNMSPEDSSIYLCSAGRPGDYGYTFGSGTRLTVV.

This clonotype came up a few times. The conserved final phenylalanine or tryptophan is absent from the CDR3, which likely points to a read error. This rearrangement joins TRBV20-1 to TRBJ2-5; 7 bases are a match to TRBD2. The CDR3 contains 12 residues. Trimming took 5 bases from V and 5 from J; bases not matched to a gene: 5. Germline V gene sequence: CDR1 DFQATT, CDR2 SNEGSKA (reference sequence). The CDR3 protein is CSAGEGLETQYL. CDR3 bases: TGCAGTGCTGGGGAGGGCCTGGAGACCCAGTACCTC.

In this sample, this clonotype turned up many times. CDR3 sequence reads: CASSSRREKAYEQYF. The CDR3 bases are TGTGCCAGCAGTTCGCGGCGGGAGAAGGCCTACGAGCAGTACTTC. V and J are TRBV12-3 or TRBV12-4 and TRBJ2-7; TRBD2 matches 7 bases. CDR3 length: 15 amino acids. After removal of 4 bases from V and 2 bases from J, the junction contained 8 bases not matched to a gene.

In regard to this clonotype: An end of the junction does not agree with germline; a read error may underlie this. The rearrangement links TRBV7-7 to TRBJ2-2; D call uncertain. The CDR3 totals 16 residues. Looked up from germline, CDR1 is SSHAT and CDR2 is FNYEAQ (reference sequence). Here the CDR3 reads CASSYPSGVETGELFF. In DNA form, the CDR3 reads TGTGCTAGCAGCTACCCCTCCGGAGTTGAAACCGGGGAGCTGTTTTTT.

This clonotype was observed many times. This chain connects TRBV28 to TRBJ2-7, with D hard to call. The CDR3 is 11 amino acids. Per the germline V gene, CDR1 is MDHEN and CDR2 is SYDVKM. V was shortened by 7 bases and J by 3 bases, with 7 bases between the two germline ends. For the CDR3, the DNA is TGTGCCAGCACTTCCGGCTACGAGCAGTACTTC. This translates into CASTSGYEQYF.

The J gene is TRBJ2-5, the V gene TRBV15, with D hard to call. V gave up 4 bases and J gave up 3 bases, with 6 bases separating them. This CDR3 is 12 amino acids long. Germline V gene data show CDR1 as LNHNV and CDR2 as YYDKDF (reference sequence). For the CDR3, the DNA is TGTGCCACCAGCAAACAGAAAGAGACCCAGTACTTC. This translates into CATSKQKETQYF.

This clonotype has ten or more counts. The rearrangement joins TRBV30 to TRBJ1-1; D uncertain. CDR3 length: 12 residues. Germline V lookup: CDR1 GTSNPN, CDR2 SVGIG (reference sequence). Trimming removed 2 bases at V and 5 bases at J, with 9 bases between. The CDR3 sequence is CAWSLGETEAFF. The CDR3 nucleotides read TGTGCCTGGAGTCTCGGGGAGACTGAAGCTTTCTTT.

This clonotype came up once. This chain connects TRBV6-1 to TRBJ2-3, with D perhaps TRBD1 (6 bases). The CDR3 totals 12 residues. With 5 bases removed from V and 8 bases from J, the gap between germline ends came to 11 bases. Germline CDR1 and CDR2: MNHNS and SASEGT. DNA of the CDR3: TGTGCCAGCAGTCCAGGGGAAGGTACGCAGTATTTT. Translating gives CASSPGEGTQYF.

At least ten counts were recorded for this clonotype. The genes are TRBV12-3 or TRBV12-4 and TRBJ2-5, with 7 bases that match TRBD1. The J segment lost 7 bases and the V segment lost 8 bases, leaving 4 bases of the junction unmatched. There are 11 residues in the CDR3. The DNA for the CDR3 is TGTGCCAGCCGGACAGGCGGGACCCAGTACTTC. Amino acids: CASRTGGTQYF.

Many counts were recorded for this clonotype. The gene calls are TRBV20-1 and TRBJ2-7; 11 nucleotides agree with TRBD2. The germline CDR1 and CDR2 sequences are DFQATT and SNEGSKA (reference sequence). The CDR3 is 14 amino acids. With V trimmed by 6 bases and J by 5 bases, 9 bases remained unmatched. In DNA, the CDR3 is TGCAGTGCACTTTCTAGCGGGAGGATCGACGAGCAGTACTTC. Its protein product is CSALSSGRIDEQYF.